The table lists the clone carrying this TCR beta chain with a few counts. CDR1 and CDR2 (germline): DFQATT, SNEGSKA (reference sequence). V lost 0 bases to trimming and J lost 7 bases; unmatched junction nucleotides: 11. The CDR3 loop spans 17 amino acids. TCRdb reprocessed the RT-PCR reads with MiXCR, giving one entry per CDR3 protein. The table records about 680,000 distinct CDR3 sequences, around 14% of them present only once. The receptor was isolated from a female donor in good health, serving as a healthy control. This chain connects TRBV20-1 to TRBJ2-7; 14 nucleotides match TRBD2. The sample taken for sequencing was memory CD4+ T cells from blood. In nucleotides, the CDR3 is TGCAGTGCTAGAGATCTCGGGACTAGCGGGAGTTGGTGGGAGCAGTACTTC. Its translation is CSARDLGTSGSWWEQYF.